A single sample is the source of the 12 T cell receptor beta chains below, sequenced in a study of blood T cell repertoires in COVID-19. Assay used: immunoSEQ multiplex PCR; TCRdb lists only in-frame clones, some missing. Altogether approximately 270,000 clones are present, roughly 90% being singletons, with the ten largest covering 2% to 2.5%. The sample comprised peripheral blood. The receptors were gathered from a man in his fifties or sixties with acute or convalescent COVID-19.

CDR3: CASSSDPAGRSYEQYF. As DNA, the CDR3 is TGTGCCAGCAGCTCCGACCCTGCAGGCCGCTCCTACGAGCAGTACTTC. The chain recombines TRBV5-4 with TRBJ2-7; D is uncertain. The CDR3 spans 16 residues. Germline lookup yields CDR1 SGHNT and CDR2 YYREEE (reference sequence). Trimming removed 3 bases from V and 0 bases from J, with 16 bases in between.

The chain is built from TRBV4-1 and TRBJ2-5, with D perhaps TRBD2 (7 bases). This CDR3 has 16 amino acids. V dropped 0 bases and J dropped 2 bases, with 13 bases sitting between them. CDR1 and CDR2 (germline): MGHRA, YSYEKL. CDR3 nucleotides: TGCGCCAGCAGCCAAGATGGTCGGGGGGCTCAAGAGACCCAGTACTTC. Translating gives CASSQDGRGAQETQYF.

A remark on this clone: At one of its ends the junction is not consistent with the germline gene, which may arise from a read error. This rearrangement joins TRBV3-1 (or the pseudogene TRBV3-2) to TRBJ1-2; perhaps TRBD1 as D (5 bases). Germline CDR1 and CDR2: LGHDT and YNNKEL (reference sequence). The CDR3 sequence is 14 residues long. CDR3 DNA: TGTGCCAGCAGCCAAGCGGGGGTAAACTATGACTACACCTTC. Translated: CASSQAGVNYDYTF.

This clone was detected once. The J gene is TRBJ1-2, the V gene TRBV27; a weak D match, TRBD1 (6 bases). The V end was cut by 2 bases, the J end by 1 base, with 11 bases between. Germline-derived CDR1 and CDR2 are MNHEY and SMNVEV (reference sequence). The CDR3 totals 15 residues. The CDR3 coding sequence is TGTGCCAGCAGTTTAAGCCCAGGGGTTAACTATGGCTACACCTTC. This gives the protein CASSLSPGVNYGYTF.

The rearrangement joins TRBV18 to TRBJ1-5, with 7 nucleotides matching TRBD1. The germline gives CDR1 KGHSH, CDR2 LQKENI. CDR3 size: 16 residues. Trimming cost V 4 bases and J 3 bases; bases outside gene matches: 9. The CDR3 nucleotides are TGTGCCAGCTCACTCACAACAGGGGACCACAATCAGCCCCAGCATTTT. This encodes CASSLTTGDHNQPQHF.

In DNA, the CDR3 is TGTGCCAGTACGACGGCCTCGGGGGAAGCTACGCAGTATTTT. Its translation: CASTTASGEATQYF. The J gene is TRBJ2-3, the V gene TRBV6-5; TRBD2 might be the D (6 bases). CDR1 and CDR2 from the germline V gene are MNHEY and SVGAGI. Trimming took 9 bases from V and 8 from J, leaving 21 bases between them. The CDR3 extends over 14 amino acids.

This chain uses TRBV2 with TRBJ2-5, with TRBD2 identical over 10 bases. This CDR3 has 18 amino acids. J gave up 1 base and V 1 base, and 9 bases lay outside the gene matches. CDR1 is SNHLY and CDR2 is FYNNEI in the germline V gene. The CDR3 DNA sequence: TGTGCCAGCAGTGAAGGAAGGCCCCTAGCGGGGGCCCAAGAGACCCAGTACTTC. It is translated as CASSEGRPLAGAQETQYF.

This chain links TRBV4-2 with TRBJ1-1; D may be TRBD1 (5 bases). Trimming removed 0 bases from V and 7 bases from J, with 9 bases in between. This CDR3 region has 13 residues. Germline V gene sequence: CDR1 LGHNA, CDR2 YNFKEQ. DNA for the CDR3: TGTGCCAGCAGCCAAGATTGGGGCCTTGAAGCTTTCTTT. Protein product: CASSQDWGLEAFF.

V and J are TRBV9 and TRBJ2-5, with a weak D call TRBD2 (6 bases). Germline loops: CDR1 SGDLS, CDR2 YYNGEE. The V gene lost 3 bases and the J gene lost 5 bases, with 17 bases spanning the gap. CDR3 length: 15 amino acids. The CDR3: CASSAVGLGLETQYF. The DNA for the CDR3 is TGTGCCAGCAGCGCCGTCGGACTGGGACTCGAGACCCAGTACTTC. Filled out from reference TRBV9 and TRBJ2-5, the complete variable domain reads DSGVTQTPKHLITATGQRVTLRCSPRSGDLSVYWYQQSLDQGLQFLIQYYNGEERAKGNILERFSAQQFPDLHSELNLSSLELGDSALYFCASSAVGLGLETQYFGPGTRLLVL.

This sequence joins TRBV19 and TRBJ1-2; the match to TRBD1 covers 10 bases. CDR3 length: 16 amino acids. V dropped 6 bases and J dropped 2; count of bases not matched to a gene: 9. Germline V lookup: CDR1 LNHDA, CDR2 SQIVND (reference sequence). CDR3 DNA sequence: TGTGCCAGTAGCAATATGGGACAGGGGATAAACTATGGCTACACCTTC. This codes for CASSNMGQGINYGYTF.

This chain links TRBV19 with TRBJ2-5; 7 bases are shared with TRBD1. Germline lookup yields CDR1 LNHDA and CDR2 SQIVND (reference sequence). The CDR3 is 14 amino acids. The J segment lost 5 bases and the V segment lost 4 bases, leaving 7 bases of the junction unmatched. The chain's CDR3 is CASSNGGQWETQYF. The CDR3 DNA reads as TGTGCCAGTAGTAATGGGGGACAGTGGGAGACCCAGTACTTC.

The V and J genes are TRBV19 and TRBJ1-4, with D hard to call. The CDR3 has 11 residues. CDR1 is LNHDA and CDR2 is SQIVND in the germline V gene (reference sequence). The V end was cut by 11 bases, the J end by 8 bases, with 12 bases between. The CDR3 bases are TGTGCCGTGCGGGGTAGGGAAAAACTGTTTTTT. Protein product: CAVRGREKLFF. Drawing the rest from reference TRBV19 and TRBJ1-4, the complete variable domain is DGGITQSPKYLFRKEGQNVTLSCEQNLNHDAMYWYRQDPGQGLRLIYYSQIVNDFQKGDIAEGYSVSREKKESFPLTVTSAQKNPTAFYLCAVRGREKLFFGSGTQLSVL.